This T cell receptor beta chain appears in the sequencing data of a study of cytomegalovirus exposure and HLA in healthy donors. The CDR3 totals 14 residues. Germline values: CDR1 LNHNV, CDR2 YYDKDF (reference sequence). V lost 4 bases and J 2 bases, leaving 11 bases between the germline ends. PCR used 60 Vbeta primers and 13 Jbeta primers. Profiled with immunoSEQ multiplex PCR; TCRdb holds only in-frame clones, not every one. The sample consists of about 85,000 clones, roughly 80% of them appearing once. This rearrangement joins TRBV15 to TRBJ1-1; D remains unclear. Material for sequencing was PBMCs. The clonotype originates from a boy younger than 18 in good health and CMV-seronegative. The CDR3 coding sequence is TGTGCCACCAGCACCGGATGGGCCAACACTGAAGCTTTCTTT. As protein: CATSTGWANTEAFF.